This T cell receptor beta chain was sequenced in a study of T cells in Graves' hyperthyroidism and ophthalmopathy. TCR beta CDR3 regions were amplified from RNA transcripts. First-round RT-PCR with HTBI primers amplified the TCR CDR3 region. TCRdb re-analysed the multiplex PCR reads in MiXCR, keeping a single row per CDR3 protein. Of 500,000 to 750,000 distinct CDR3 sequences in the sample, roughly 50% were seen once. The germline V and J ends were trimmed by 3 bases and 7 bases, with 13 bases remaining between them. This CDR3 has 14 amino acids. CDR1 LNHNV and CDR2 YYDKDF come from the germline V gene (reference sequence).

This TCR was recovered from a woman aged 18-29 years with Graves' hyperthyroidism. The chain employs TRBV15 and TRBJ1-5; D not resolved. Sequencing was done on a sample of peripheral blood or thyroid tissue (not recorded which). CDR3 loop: CATSSLASTQPQHF. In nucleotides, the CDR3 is TGTGCCACCAGCAGTTTAGCCAGTACACAGCCCCAGCATTTT.